A selection of T cell receptor beta chains follows, all from one sample in a study of a mutant IDH1 vaccine in newly diagnosed glioma. Their antigens remain unidentified. Assay: immunoSEQ multiplex PCR; the TCRdb copy retains only in-frame clones and omits some. This table holds some 59,000 clones, approximately 89% found once. The sample consisted of PBMCs, taken from a glioma patient whose treatment included an IDH1 peptide vaccine. The receptors originated from a man aged 40-55 years with glioma. Each CDR3 is given with its conserved first and last residue.

length: 16
V: TRBV7-9
J: TRBJ2-3
CDR3: CASSPRSVGLADTQYF

length: 13
V: TRBV13
J: TRBJ1-1
CDR3: CASSPAGNTEAFF

length: 16
V: TRBV19
J: TRBJ2-3
CDR3: CASSTRQGANGDTQYF

length: 14
V: TRBV5-1
J: TRBJ1-1
CDR3: CASSLAMADTEAFF

length: 11
V: TRBV28
J: TRBJ1-1
CDR3: CASSLGRMAFF

length: 15
V: TRBV5-8
J: TRBJ1-6
CDR3: CASSLQAARNSPLHF

length: 14
V: TRBV19
J: TRBJ2-1
CDR3: CASSPLYIDNEQFF

length: 17
V: TRBV5-5
J: TRBJ2-5
CDR3: CASSLEDRAMVGETQYF

length: 14
V: TRBV7-2
J: TRBJ2-7
CDR3: CASSLASGSYEQYF

length: 15
V: TRBV30
J: TRBJ1-3
CDR3: CAWSRLGTSGNTIYF

length: 14
V: TRBV18
J: TRBJ1-2
CDR3: CASSPGTGSYGYTF

length: 13
V: TRBV28
J: TRBJ1-2
CDR3: CASSPSDNYGYTF

length: 15
V: TRBV12-5
J: TRBJ2-1
CDR3: CASGLARQGANEQFF

length: 15
V: TRBV5-4
J: TRBJ2-5
CDR3: CASSLVASGKETQYF

length: 15
V: TRBV11-3
J: TRBJ2-1
CDR3: CASSFRVGGHNEQFF

length: 15
V: TRBV28
J: TRBJ1-4
CDR3: CASSLSAGAYEKLFF

length: 13
V: TRBV30
J: TRBJ1-5
CDR3: CAWSVGDSRPQHF

length: 15
V: TRBV7-2
J: TRBJ2-5
CDR3: CASSLGSGRRETQYF

length: 13
V: TRBV7-2
J: TRBJ2-7
CDR3: CASSRWVSYEQYF

length: 15
V: TRBV5-6
J: TRBJ1-5
CDR3: CASSLGDTHQKPQHF

length: 12
V: TRBV5-1
J: TRBJ2-7
CDR3: CASRRDFYEQYF

length: 15
V: TRBV15
J: TRBJ2-7
CDR3: CATSRDVLSRDEQYF

length: 13
V: TRBV28
J: TRBJ2-5
CDR3: CASYSWSWETQYF

length: 14
V: TRBV29-1
J: TRBJ1-2
CDR3: CSVEERGLDYGYTF

length: 17
V: TRBV28
J: TRBJ2-7
CDR3: CASSYPAGGPNSYEQYF

length: 16
V: TRBV7-2
J: TRBJ2-6
CDR3: CASSFETGSGANVLTF

length: 15
V: TRBV10-3
J: TRBJ2-5
CDR3: CAISETGQIQETQYF

length: 15
V: TRBV6-5
J: TRBJ2-3
CDR3: CASSYFEGGTDTQYF

length: 13
V: TRBV7-9
J: TRBJ1-1
CDR3: CASSFAGGTEAFF

length: 14
V: TRBV19
J: TRBJ2-1
CDR3: CASSISLGGNEQFF

length: 14
V: TRBV5-6
J: TRBJ1-1
CDR3: CASNFYRSSTEAFF

length: 14
V: TRBV6-6
J: TRBJ2-1
CDR3: CASSLAGEGNEQFF

length: 14
V: TRBV28
J: TRBJ2-7
CDR3: CASSFPVGGSEQYF

length: 12
V: TRBV19
J: TRBJ2-7
CDR3: CASSGTGYEQYF

length: 14
V: TRBV7-2
J: TRBJ2-3
CDR3: CASSLTASTDTQYF

length: 13
V: TRBV2
J: TRBJ2-7
CDR3: CASSVFRTYEQYF

length: 15
V: TRBV7-2
J: TRBJ1-2
CDR3: CASSSSPGQGYGYTF

length: 15
V: TRBV15
J: TRBJ1-5
CDR3: CATSRTDRLIQPQHF

length: 14
V: TRBV29-1
J: TRBJ2-3
CDR3: CSGQQGSSTDTQYF

length: 14
V: TRBV10-3
J: TRBJ2-2
CDR3: CAIKGPANTGELFF

length: 12
V: TRBV29-1
J: TRBJ2-5
CDR3: CSVSRGQETQYF

length: 11
V: TRBV28
J: TRBJ2-5
CDR3: CASSSSRTQYF

length: 15
V: TRBV7-9
J: TRBJ1-5
CDR3: CASSFAERPNQPQHF

length: 15
V: TRBV6-5
J: .
CDR3: CASSYSWTSGYEQYF

length: 14
V: TRBV6-1
J: TRBJ2-5
CDR3: CASSEGRGTETQYF

length: 14
V: TRBV6-1
J: TRBJ1-2
CDR3: CASSGGLQGSGYTF

length: 16
V: TRBV4-2
J: TRBJ1-1
CDR3: CASSQEAGSLNTEAFF

length: 19
V: TRBV5-1
J: TRBJ2-1
CDR3: CASSPVPGQGAGQYNEQFF

length: 13
V: TRBV27
J: TRBJ1-5
CDR3: CASSPPGNQPQHF

length: 13
V: TRBV6-6
J: TRBJ1-6
CDR3: CASSYNDNSPLHF

length: 15
V: TRBV27
J: TRBJ1-3
CDR3: CASSLTGSSGNTIYF

length: 15
V: TRBV7-9
J: TRBJ2-3
CDR3: CASSVQGSRTDTQYF

length: 16
V: TRBV2
J: TRBJ2-3
CDR3: CASSEGTSGGTDTQYF